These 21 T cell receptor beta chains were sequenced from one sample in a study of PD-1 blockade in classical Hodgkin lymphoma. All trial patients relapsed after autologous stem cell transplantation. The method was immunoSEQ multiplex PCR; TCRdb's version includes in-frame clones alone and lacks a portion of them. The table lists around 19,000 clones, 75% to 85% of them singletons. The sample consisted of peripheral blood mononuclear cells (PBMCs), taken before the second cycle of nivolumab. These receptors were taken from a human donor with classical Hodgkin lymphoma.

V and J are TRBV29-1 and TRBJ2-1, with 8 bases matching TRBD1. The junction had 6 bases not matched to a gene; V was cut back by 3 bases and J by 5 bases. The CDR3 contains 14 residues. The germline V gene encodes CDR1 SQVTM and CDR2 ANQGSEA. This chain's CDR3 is CSVDPRDRNNEQFF. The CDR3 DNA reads TGCAGCGTTGATCCCCGGGACAGGAACAATGAGCAGTTCTTC.

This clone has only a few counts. CDR3 sequence: CASSPRGDNEKLFF. In nucleotides, the CDR3 is TGTGCCAGCTCACCACGCGGGGATAATGAAAAACTGTTTTTT. This chain links TRBV18 with TRBJ1-4; no definite D call. V lost 1 base and J 4 bases, leaving 7 bases between the germline ends. The CDR3 contains 14 residues. The germline V gene has CDR1 KGHSH and CDR2 LQKENI. Filled out from reference TRBV18 and TRBJ1-4, the complete variable domain reads NAGVMQNPRHLVRRRGQEARLRCSPMKGHSHVYWYRQLPEEGLKFMVYLQKENIIDESGMPKERFSAEFPKEGPSILRIQQVVRGDSAAYFCASSPRGDNEKLFFGSGTQLSVL.

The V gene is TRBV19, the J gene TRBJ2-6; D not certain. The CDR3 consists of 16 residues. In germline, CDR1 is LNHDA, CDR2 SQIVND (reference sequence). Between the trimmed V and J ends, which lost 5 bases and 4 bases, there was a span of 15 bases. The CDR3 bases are TGTGCCAGTAGTCCGACAACGTATTCCGGGGCCAACGTCCTGACTTTC. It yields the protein CASSPTTYSGANVLTF. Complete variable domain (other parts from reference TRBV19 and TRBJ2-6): DGGITQSPKYLFRKEGQNVTLSCEQNLNHDAMYWYRQDPGQGLRLIYYSQIVNDFQKGDIAEGYSVSREKKESFPLTVTSAQKNPTAFYLCASSPTTYSGANVLTFGAGSRLTVL.

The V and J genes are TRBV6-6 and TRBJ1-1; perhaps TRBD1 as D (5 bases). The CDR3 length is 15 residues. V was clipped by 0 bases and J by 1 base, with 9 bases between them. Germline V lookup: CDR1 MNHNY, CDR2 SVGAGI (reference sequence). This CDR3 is CASSYSITGNTEAFF. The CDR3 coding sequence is TGTGCCAGCAGTTACTCGATAACAGGGAACACTGAAGCTTTCTTT.

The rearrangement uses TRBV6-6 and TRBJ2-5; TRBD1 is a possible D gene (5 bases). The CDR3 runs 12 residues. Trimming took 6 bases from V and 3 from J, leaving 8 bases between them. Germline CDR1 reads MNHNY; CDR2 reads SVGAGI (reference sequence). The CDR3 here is CASREGEETQYF. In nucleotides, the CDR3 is TGTGCCAGCAGAGAAGGGGAAGAGACCCAGTACTTC.

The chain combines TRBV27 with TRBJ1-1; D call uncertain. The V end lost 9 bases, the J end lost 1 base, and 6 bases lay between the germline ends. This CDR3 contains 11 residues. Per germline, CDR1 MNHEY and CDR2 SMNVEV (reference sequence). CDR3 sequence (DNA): TGTGCCAGTTACGCGAACACTGAAGCTTTCTTT. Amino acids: CASYANTEAFF.

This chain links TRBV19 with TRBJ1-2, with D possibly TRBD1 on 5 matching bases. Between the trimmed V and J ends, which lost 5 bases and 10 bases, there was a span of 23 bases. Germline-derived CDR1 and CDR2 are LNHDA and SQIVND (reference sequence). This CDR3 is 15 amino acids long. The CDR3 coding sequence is TGTGCCAGTAGTCCCCGACGGGGGGATACCATAAACTACACCTTC. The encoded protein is CASSPRRGDTINYTF.

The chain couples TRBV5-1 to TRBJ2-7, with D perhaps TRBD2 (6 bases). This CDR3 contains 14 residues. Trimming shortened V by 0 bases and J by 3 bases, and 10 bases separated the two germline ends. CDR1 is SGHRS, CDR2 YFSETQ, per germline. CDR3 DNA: TGCGCCAGCAGCTTGGGAGGCGGGGTCTACGAGCAGTACTTC. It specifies CASSLGGGVYEQYF.

Here the CDR3 reads CASSSRQGGVTDTQYF. The CDR3 nucleotides are TGTGCCAGCAGTTCGAGACAGGGGGGGGTTACAGATACGCAGTATTTT. This chain joins TRBV2 and TRBJ2-3, with TRBD1 identical over 9 bases. CDR3 length equals 16 residues. V lost 5 bases, J lost 3 bases, and 9 bases stayed unmatched. Germline values: CDR1 SNHLY, CDR2 FYNNEI.

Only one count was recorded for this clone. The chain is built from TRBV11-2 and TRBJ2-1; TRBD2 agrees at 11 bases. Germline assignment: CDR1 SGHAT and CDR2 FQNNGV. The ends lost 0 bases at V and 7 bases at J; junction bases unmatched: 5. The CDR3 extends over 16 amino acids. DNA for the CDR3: TGTGCCAGCAGCTTAGAAAGGCGACTAGCGGGGAATGAGCAGTTCTTC. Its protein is CASSLERRLAGNEQFF.

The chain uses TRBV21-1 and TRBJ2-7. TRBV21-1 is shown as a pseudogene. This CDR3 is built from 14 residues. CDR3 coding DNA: TGTGCCAGCAGCAAAGGGAGTCAAAGGGCCGAGCAGTACTTC. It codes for CASSKGSQRAEQYF.

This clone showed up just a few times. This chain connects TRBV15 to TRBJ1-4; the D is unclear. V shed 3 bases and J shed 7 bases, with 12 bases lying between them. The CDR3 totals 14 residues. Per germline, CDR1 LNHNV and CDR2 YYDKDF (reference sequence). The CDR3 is CATSRRAASEKLFF. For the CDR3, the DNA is TGTGCCACCAGCAGGAGGGCAGCGAGTGAAAAACTGTTTTTT.

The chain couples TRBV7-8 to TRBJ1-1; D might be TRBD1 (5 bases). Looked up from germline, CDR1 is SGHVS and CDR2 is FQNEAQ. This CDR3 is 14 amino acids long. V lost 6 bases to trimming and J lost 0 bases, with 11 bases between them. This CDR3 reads CASSPDTLNTEAFF. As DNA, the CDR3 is TGTGCCAGCAGTCCGGACACCTTGAACACTGAAGCTTTCTTT. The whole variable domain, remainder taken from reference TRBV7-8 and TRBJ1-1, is GAGVSQSPRYKVAKRGQDVALRCDPISGHVSLFWYQQALGQGPEFLTYFQNEAQLDKSGLPSDRFFAERPEGSVSTLKIQRTQQEDSAVYLCASSPDTLNTEAFFGQGTRLTVV.

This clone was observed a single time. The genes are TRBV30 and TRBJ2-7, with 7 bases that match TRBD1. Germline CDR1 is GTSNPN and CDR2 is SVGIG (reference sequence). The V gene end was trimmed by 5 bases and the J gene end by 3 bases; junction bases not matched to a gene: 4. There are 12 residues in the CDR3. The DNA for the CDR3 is TGTGCCTGGCTGGCAGGGGGCTACGAGCAGTACTTC. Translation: CAWLAGGYEQYF.

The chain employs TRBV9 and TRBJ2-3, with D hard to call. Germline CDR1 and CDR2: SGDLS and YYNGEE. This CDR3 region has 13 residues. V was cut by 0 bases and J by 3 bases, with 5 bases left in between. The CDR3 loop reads CASSVAPTDTQYF. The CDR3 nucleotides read TGTGCCAGCAGCGTAGCTCCGACAGATACGCAGTATTTT.

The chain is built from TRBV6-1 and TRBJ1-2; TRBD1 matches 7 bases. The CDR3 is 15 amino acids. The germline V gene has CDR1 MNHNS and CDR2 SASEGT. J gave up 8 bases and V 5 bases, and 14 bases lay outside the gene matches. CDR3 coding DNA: TGTGCCAGCAGTCCCCCCACGGGAGGGGGCGAGGGCTACACCTTC. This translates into CASSPPTGGGEGYTF.

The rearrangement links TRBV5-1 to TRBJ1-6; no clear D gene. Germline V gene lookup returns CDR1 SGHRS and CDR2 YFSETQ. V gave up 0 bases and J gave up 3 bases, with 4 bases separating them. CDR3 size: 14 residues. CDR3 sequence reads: CASSLAIYNSPLHF. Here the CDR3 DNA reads TGCGCCAGCAGCTTGGCCATCTATAATTCACCCCTCCACTTT.

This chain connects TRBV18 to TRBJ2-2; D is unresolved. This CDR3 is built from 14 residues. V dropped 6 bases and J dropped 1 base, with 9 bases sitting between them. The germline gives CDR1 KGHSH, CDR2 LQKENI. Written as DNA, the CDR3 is TGTGCCAGCTCGGTGATCGGGAACACCGGGGAGCTGTTTTTT. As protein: CASSVIGNTGELFF.

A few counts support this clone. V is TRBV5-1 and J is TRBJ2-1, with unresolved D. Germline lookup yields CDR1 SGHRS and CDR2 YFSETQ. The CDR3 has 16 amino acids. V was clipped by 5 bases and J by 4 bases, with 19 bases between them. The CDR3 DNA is TGCGCCAGCAGTCCCCACAGTGAACGTACTTACAATGAGCAGTTCTTC. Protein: CASSPHSERTYNEQFF.

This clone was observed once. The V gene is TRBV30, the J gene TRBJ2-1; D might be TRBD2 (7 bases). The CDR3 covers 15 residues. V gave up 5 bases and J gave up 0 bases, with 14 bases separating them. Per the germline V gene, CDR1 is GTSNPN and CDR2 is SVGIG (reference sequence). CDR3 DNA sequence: TGTGCCTGGGGGCGGGGGCACAGCTCCTACAATGAGCAGTTCTTC. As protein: CAWGRGHSSYNEQFF.

Here the CDR3 DNA reads TGTGCCATCAGTGGTGGTACGAGCTCCTACAATGAGCAGTTCTTC. Protein sequence: CAISGGTSSYNEQFF. V is TRBV10-3 and J is TRBJ2-1; D is undetermined. The CDR3 is 15 residues long. Germline CDR1 is ENHRY and CDR2 is SYGVKD. V was shortened by 4 bases and J by 0 bases, with 10 bases between the two germline ends.